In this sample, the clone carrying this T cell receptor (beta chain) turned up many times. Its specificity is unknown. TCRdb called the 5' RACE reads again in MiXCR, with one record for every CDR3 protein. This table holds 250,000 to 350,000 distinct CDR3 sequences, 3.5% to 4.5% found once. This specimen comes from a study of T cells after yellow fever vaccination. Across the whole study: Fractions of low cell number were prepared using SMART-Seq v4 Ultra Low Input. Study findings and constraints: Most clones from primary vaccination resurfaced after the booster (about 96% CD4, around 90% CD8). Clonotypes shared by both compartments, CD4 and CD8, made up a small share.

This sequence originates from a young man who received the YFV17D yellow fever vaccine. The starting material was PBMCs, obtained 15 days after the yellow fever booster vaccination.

The CDR3 reads CASGRDRGGDTQYF. CDR3 DNA: TGTGCCAGCGGCCGGGACAGGGGCGGAGATACGCAGTATTTT. V gene TRBV27 combines with J gene TRBJ2-3; 10 nucleotides agree with TRBD1. CDR3 length equals 14 residues. CDR1 MNHEY and CDR2 SMNVEV come from the germline V gene (reference sequence). V dropped 8 bases and J dropped 5; count of bases not matched to a gene: 7.